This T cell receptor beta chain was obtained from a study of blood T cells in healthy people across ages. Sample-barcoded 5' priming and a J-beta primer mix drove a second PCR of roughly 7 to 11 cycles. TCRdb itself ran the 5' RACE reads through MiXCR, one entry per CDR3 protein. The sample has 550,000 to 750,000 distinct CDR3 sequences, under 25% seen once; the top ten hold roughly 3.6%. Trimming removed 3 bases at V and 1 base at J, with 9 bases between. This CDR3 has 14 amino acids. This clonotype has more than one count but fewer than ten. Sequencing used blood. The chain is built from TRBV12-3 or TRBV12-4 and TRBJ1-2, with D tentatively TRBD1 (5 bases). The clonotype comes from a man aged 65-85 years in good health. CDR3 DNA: TGTGCCAGCAGTTTGACAGAAAGTAACTATGGCTACACCTTC. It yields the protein CASSLTESNYGYTF.